This TCR beta chain is from a study of OX40 agonist ivuxolimab in advanced cancers. Blood draws occurred at baseline, cycle 4 day 1, and cycle 7 day 1. TCRdb's table, derived via immunoSEQ multiplex PCR, lists solely in-frame clones and lacks some. Of 66,000 or so clones listed, around 87% are singletons. Study-wide results and limits: The expanded peripheral T cells' antigen specificity was not determined.

V was clipped by 7 bases and J by 15 bases, with 19 bases between them. The length of the CDR3 is 13 residues. Germline CDR1 is MDHEN and CDR2 is SYDVKM. Concerning this clone: No antigen is known for it.

The origin of this receptor is an adult with an advanced solid tumor such as melanoma, head and neck, liver or kidney cancer. The source was CD4+ or CD8+ T cells sorted from blood, collected in a trial of the OX40 agonist ivuxolimab. This chain links TRBV28 with TRBJ1-6; D might be TRBD1 (6 bases). CDR3 DNA: TGTGCCAGCATAGGAGACAGGTGGGATCGCCTCCACTTT. Protein: CASIGDRWDRLHF. Based on the CDR3 plus reference TRBV28 and TRBJ1-6, the full variable domain is DVKVTQSSRYLVKRTGEKVFLECVQDMDHENMFWYRQDPGLGLRLIYFSYDVKMKEKGDIPEGYSVSREKKERFSLILESASTNQTSMYLCASIGDRWDRLHFGNGTRLTVT.